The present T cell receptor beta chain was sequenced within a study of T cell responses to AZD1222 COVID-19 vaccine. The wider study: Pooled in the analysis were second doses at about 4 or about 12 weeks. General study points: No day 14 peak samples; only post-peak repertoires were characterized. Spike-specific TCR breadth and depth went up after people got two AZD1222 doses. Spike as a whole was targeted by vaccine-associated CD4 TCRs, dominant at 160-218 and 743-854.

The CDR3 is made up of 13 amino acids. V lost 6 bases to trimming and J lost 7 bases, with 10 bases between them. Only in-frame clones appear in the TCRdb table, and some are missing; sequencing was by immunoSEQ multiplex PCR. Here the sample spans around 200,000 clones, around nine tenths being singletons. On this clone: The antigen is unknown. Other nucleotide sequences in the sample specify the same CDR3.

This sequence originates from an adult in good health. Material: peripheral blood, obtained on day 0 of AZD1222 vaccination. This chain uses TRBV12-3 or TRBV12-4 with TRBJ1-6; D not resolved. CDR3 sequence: CASSRGGNSPLHF. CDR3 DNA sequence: TGTGCCAGCAGCCGCGGAGGGAATTCACCCCTCCACTTT.